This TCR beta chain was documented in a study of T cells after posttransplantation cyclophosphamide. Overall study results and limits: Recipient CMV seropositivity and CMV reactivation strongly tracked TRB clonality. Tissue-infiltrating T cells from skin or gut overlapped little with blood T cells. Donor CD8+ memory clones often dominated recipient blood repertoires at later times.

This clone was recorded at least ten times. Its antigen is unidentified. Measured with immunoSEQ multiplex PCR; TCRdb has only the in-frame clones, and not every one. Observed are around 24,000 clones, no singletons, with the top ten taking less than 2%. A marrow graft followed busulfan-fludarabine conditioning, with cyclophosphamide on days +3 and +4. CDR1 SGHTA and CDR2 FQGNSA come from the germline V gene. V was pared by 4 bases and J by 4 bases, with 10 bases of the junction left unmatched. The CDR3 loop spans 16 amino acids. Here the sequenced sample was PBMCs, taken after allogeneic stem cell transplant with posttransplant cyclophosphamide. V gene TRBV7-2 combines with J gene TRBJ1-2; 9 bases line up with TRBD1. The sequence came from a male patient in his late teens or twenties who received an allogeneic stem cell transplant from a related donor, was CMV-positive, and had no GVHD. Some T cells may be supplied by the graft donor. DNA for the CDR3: TGTGCCAGCAGCTCCCTCCCCGGGACAGGGATCTATGGCTACACCTTC. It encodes CASSSLPGTGIYGYTF.